What follows are 20 T cell receptor beta chains derived from one specimen sequenced in a study of blood T cells in healthy people across ages. Sample-barcoded 5' priming and a J-beta primer mix drove a second PCR of roughly 7 to 11 cycles. In TCRdb, the 5' RACE reads were re-called with MiXCR into one record per CDR3 protein. Among over 1,300,000 distinct CDR3 sequences listed, almost 60% were seen once. What was sequenced was blood. Source of these receptors: a young man in good health.

The gene calls are TRBV27 and TRBJ2-5, with D possibly being TRBD1 (5 bases). The CDR3 is 14 amino acids. V lost 2 bases to trimming and J lost 4 bases, with 11 bases between them. From germline, CDR1 is MNHEY and CDR2 SMNVEV (reference sequence). The CDR3 DNA reads as TGTGCCAGCAGTTTACAGGGTCGAGGAGAGACCCAGTACTTC. This gives the protein CASSLQGRGETQYF.

The CDR3 region has the DNA TGCGCCAGCAGCCAAGACGCCGGGACGTACTATGGCTACACCTTC. Amino acids: CASSQDAGTYYGYTF. This chain uses TRBV5-1 with TRBJ1-2, with D perhaps TRBD1 (5 bases). V lost 4 bases, J lost 3 bases, and 16 bases lay in between. CDR1 SGHRS and CDR2 YFSETQ come from the germline V gene. The CDR3 has 15 residues.

This clonotype appeared a few times. This chain uses TRBV10-3 with TRBJ2-5; 11 nucleotides line up with TRBD2. V was pared by 5 bases and J by 2 bases, with 4 bases of the junction left unmatched. The CDR3 has 15 amino acids. From germline, CDR1 is ENHRY and CDR2 SYGVKD. The CDR3 sequence is CAISQLAGEQETQYF. The CDR3 nucleotides are TGTGCCATCAGTCAACTAGCGGGAGAACAAGAGACCCAGTACTTC.

The V call is TRBV7-9, the J call TRBJ2-3; 9 bases are shared with TRBD2. This CDR3 region has 17 residues. Germline CDR1 SEHNR, CDR2 FQNEAQ (reference sequence). After removal of 5 bases from V and 2 bases from J, the junction contained 11 bases not matched to a gene. CDR3 coding DNA: TGTGCCAGCAGCCCACAGCGGGGGGCCTTAGACACAGATACGCAGTATTTT. It is translated as CASSPQRGALDTDTQYF.

The J gene is TRBJ2-3, the V gene TRBV12-3 or TRBV12-4; D might be TRBD2 (6 bases). The CDR3 contains 15 residues. With 6 bases removed from V and 2 bases from J, the gap between germline ends came to 15 bases. CDR3 amino acids: CASRFWGVNTDTQYF. The CDR3, as DNA: TGTGCCAGCAGGTTTTGGGGGGTCAACACAGATACGCAGTATTTT.

The rearrangement uses TRBV10-3 and TRBJ2-4; D is undetermined. The J call could be wrong; TRBJ2-7 is a better fit for the DNA end. This CDR3 region has 13 residues. Per the germline V gene, CDR1 is ENHRY and CDR2 is SYGVKD. The CDR3 region is CAISESTFSEQYF. CDR3 coding DNA: TGTGCCATCAGTGAGTCGACATTCAGCGAGCAGTACTTC.

This clonotype was counted only a few times. V usage is TRBV29-1 and J usage is TRBJ1-1; TRBD1 might be the D (6 bases). V was cut by 7 bases and J by 6 bases, with 15 bases left in between. CDR1 and CDR2 from the germline V gene are SQVTM and ANQGSEA. This CDR3 has 12 residues. The CDR3 protein is CSAAVGGPEAFF. The CDR3, as DNA: TGCAGCGCCGCGGTAGGGGGTCCTGAAGCTTTCTTT. Full variable domain (outside the CDR3, taken from reference TRBV29-1 and TRBJ1-1): SAVISQKPSRDICQRGTSLTIQCQVDSQVTMMFWYRQQPGQSLTLIATANQGSEATYESGFVIDKFPISRPNLTFSTLTVSNMSPEDSSIYLCSAAVGGPEAFFGQGTRLTVV.

A remark on this clonotype: One junction end does not reproduce the germline sequence, and a read error may be involved. The V call is TRBV7-9, the J call TRBJ2-1, with D possibly TRBD1 on 5 matching bases. There are 14 residues in the CDR3. Germline CDR1 SEHNR, CDR2 FQNEAQ (reference sequence). CDR3 nucleotides: TGTACCAGCAGCTTGGAGACAGCTTTCAATGAGCAGTTCTTC. Its protein is CTSSLETAFNEQFF.

As regards this clonotype: Compared with germline, one end of the junction differs, possibly owing to a read error. Written as DNA, the CDR3 is TGTGCTAGCAGCCCGACAGGGAAGCAAACAACCCTGTATGAGAACACTGAAGCTTTCTTT. This codes for CASSPTGKQTTLYENTEAFF. The chain carries TRBV7-7 and TRBJ1-1; 7 nucleotides match TRBD1. The germline V gene encodes CDR1 SSHAT and CDR2 FNYEAQ (reference sequence). CDR3 length: 20 amino acids.

V usage is TRBV6-2 or TRBV6-3 and J usage is TRBJ1-6; unclear D gene. CDR3 size: 15 residues. V was shortened by 2 bases and J by 8 bases, with 13 bases between the two germline ends. Germline V CDR1 and CDR2: MNHEY, SVGEGT. CDR3 residues: CASSYTPWGDSPLHF. The DNA of the CDR3 is TGTGCCAGCAGTTACACTCCGTGGGGAGATTCACCCCTCCACTTT.

This chain uses TRBV6-2 or TRBV6-3 with TRBJ2-7; D is uncertain. The germline V and J ends were trimmed by 10 bases and 5 bases, with 15 bases remaining between them. The CDR3 extends over 12 amino acids. The germline CDR1 and CDR2 sequences are MNHEY and SVGEGT. The CDR3 sequence is CATCPDRDEQYF. CDR3 in DNA: TGTGCCACCTGCCCCGACCGAGACGAGCAGTACTTC.

This clonotype was seen more than once but under ten times. The gene calls are TRBV20-1 and TRBJ1-2, with TRBD1 identical over 12 bases. V shed 6 bases and J 7 bases; nucleotides not matched to a gene: 6. This CDR3 has 13 amino acids. The germline gives CDR1 DFQATT, CDR2 SNEGSKA (reference sequence). The DNA of the CDR3 is TGCAGTGCCGTGGGACAGGGGGCGGGTGGCTACACCTTC. It is translated as CSAVGQGAGGYTF.

Only one count was recorded for this clonotype. The rearrangement joins TRBV7-9 to TRBJ2-3; 7 bases fit TRBD1. V dropped 8 bases and J dropped 3; count of bases not matched to a gene: 11. The CDR3 sequence is 15 residues long. Germline V lookup: CDR1 SEHNR, CDR2 FQNEAQ (reference sequence). The CDR3, as DNA: TGTGCCAGCGGGGGACCGGGACAGACAACAGATACGCAGTATTTT. Translated, it gives CASGGPGQTTDTQYF.

The chain combines TRBV20-1 with TRBJ1-5; tentative D call: TRBD1 (5 bases). Trimming took 5 bases from V and 5 from J, leaving 13 bases between them. This CDR3 contains 13 residues. Germline V gives CDR1 DFQATT, CDR2 SNEGSKA (reference sequence). The chain's CDR3 is CSAVRALHQPQHF. In nucleotides, the CDR3 is TGCAGTGCTGTCAGGGCCCTGCATCAGCCCCAGCATTTT.

This clonotype was found once. The V gene is TRBV12-3 or TRBV12-4, the J gene TRBJ2-5, with 7 bases fitting TRBD2. The CDR3 totals 13 residues. V lost 7 bases, J lost 4 bases, and 6 bases stayed unmatched. The CDR3, as DNA: TGTGCCAGCACCTGGGGGGGAACAGAGACCCAGTACTTC. Its protein is CASTWGGTETQYF.

The J gene is TRBJ1-6, the V gene TRBV9; D uncertain. Germline V gene lookup returns CDR1 SGDLS and CDR2 YYNGEE. This CDR3 has 16 amino acids. Trimming cost V 0 bases and J 0 bases, with 7 bases left between them. CDR3 loop: CASSVGDNSYNSPLHF. The CDR3 nucleotides read TGTGCCAGCAGCGTAGGAGACAACTCCTATAATTCACCCCTCCACTTT.

The sample holds a few counts of this clonotype. The chain employs TRBV18 and TRBJ1-2, with 7 bases identical to TRBD1. V shed 3 bases and J 2 bases; nucleotides not matched to a gene: 3. This CDR3 has 14 amino acids. From germline, CDR1 is KGHSH and CDR2 LQKENI. CDR3 in amino acids: CASSPGQPNYGYTF. CDR3 sequence (DNA): TGTGCCAGCTCACCGGGACAGCCCAACTATGGCTACACCTTC.

The chain links TRBV6-5 to TRBJ1-4; 8 nucleotides line up with TRBD1. CDR3 length: 14 amino acids. Germline CDR1 and CDR2: MNHEY and SVGAGI. The V and J ends lost 6 bases and 8 bases, in that order; junction bases with no gene match: 8. The CDR3 region has the DNA TGTGCCAGCAGAAAACAGGGGGAAGGAGAAAAACTGTTTTTT. It translates to CASRKQGEGEKLFF.

The rearrangement links TRBV2 to TRBJ2-1; D gene ambiguous. Deletions cut 0 bases from V and 7 bases from J, with 13 bases between. Per germline, CDR1 SNHLY and CDR2 FYNNEI. This CDR3 contains 15 residues. The CDR3 is CASSEALRRTNEQFF. The CDR3 DNA sequence: TGTGCCAGCAGTGAAGCGTTAAGACGTACAAATGAGCAGTTCTTC.

In DNA, the CDR3 is TGCGCCAGCAGCATAACAGGGACCTCTAACTATGGCTACACCTTC. Protein: CASSITGTSNYGYTF. V and J are TRBV5-1 and TRBJ1-2; a weak D match, TRBD1 (6 bases). The CDR3 is 15 amino acids. V was cut by 4 bases and J by 0 bases, with 13 bases left in between. CDR1 and CDR2 from the germline V gene are SGHRS and YFSETQ.